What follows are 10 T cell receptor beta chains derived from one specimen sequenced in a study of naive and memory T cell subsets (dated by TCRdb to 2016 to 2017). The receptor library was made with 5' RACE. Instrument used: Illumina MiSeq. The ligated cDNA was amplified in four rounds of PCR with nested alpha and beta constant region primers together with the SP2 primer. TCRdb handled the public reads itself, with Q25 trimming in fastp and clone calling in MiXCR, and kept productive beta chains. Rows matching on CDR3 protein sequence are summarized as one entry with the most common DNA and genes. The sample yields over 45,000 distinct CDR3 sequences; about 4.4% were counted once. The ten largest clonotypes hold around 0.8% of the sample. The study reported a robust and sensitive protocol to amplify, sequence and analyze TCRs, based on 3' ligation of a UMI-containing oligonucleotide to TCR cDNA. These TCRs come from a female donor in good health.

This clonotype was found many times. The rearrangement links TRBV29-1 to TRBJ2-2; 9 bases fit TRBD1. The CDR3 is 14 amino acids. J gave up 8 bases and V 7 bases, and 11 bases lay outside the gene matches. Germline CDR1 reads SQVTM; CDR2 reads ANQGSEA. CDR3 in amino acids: CSGGQGTTTGELFF. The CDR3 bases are TGCAGCGGCGGACAGGGGACCACGACTGGGGAGCTGTTTTTT.

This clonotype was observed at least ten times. CDR3 nucleotide sequence: TGCAGTGCTAGAGACCCTAGAGCAGATACGCAGTATTTT. Its protein is CSARDPRADTQYF. The gene calls are TRBV20-1 and TRBJ2-3; D remains ambiguous. Trimming took 0 bases from V and 4 from J, leaving 8 bases between them. The CDR3 is made up of 13 amino acids. The germline V gene encodes CDR1 DFQATT and CDR2 SNEGSKA (reference sequence).

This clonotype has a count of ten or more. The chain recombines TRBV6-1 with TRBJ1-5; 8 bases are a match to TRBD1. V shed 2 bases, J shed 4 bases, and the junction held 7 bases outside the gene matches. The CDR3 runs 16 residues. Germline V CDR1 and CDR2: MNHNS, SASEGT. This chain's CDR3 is CASSETWTGRNQPQHF. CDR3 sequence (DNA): TGTGCCAGCAGTGAAACTTGGACAGGGAGAAATCAGCCCCAGCATTTT.

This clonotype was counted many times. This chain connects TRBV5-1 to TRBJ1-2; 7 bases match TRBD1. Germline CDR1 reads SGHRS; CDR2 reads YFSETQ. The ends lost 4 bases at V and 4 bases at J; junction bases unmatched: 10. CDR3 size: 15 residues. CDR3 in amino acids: CASSQTPGQFYGYTF. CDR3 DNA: TGCGCCAGCAGCCAGACGCCGGGACAGTTCTATGGCTACACCTTC.

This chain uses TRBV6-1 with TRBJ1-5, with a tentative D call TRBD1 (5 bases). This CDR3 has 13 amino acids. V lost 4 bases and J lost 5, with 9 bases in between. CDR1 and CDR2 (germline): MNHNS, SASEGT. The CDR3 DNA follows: TGTGCCAGCAGTGTGGGGGGAGATCAGCCCCAGCATTTT. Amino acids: CASSVGGDQPQHF.

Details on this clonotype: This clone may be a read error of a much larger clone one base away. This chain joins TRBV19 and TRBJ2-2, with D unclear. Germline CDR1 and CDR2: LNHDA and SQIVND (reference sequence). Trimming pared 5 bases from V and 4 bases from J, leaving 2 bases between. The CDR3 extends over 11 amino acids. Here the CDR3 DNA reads TGTGCCAGTAGTTGCACCGGGGAGCTGTTTTTT. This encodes CASSCTGELFF.

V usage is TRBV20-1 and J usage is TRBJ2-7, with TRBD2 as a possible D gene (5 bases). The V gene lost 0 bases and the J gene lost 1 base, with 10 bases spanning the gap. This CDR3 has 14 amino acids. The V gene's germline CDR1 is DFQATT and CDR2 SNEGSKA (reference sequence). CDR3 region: CSARDPGISYEQYF. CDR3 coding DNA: TGCAGTGCTAGAGACCCCGGGATTTCCTACGAGCAGTACTTC.

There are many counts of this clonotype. CDR3 sequence (DNA): TGTGCCAGCAGCTATCAAGGGGACACTGAAGCTTTCTTT. Protein product: CASSYQGDTEAFF. The chain has TRBV5-4 and TRBJ1-1; perhaps TRBD1 as D (5 bases). Germline-derived CDR1 and CDR2 are SGHNT and YYREEE (reference sequence). The CDR3 sequence is 13 residues long. V dropped 3 bases and J dropped 3 bases, with 9 bases sitting between them.

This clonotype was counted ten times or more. DNA of the CDR3: TGTGCCACCCTCCTTTCTAGCACAGATACGCAGTATTTT. This gives the protein CATLLSSTDTQYF. The gene calls are TRBV10-3 and TRBJ2-3, with D unresolved. The CDR3 loop spans 13 amino acids. The germline V and J ends were trimmed by 10 bases and 0 bases, with 11 bases remaining between them. Germline V gene data show CDR1 as ENHRY and CDR2 as SYGVKD.

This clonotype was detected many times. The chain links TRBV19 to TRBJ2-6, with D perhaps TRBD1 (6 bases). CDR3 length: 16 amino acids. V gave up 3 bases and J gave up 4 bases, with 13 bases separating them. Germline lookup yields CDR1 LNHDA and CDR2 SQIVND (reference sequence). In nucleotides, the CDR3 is TGTGCCAGTAGTATCAGGGGATCAGACGGGGCCAACGTCCTGACTTTC. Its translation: CASSIRGSDGANVLTF.